The clone carrying this T cell receptor beta chain appeared a single time. As yet, its antigen is unknown. The source of the sample is a study of long-term antiretroviral therapy in people with HIV. Findings and caveats of the study: Compared with controls, HIV repertoires showed narrower CDR3 length ranges. Clonal expansions arising prior to ART prevailed in the repertoire at every time point.

Samples were assayed with immunoSEQ v3.0 at survey level. TCRdb keeps only in-frame clones here, not all; method: immunoSEQ multiplex PCR. The sample contains approximately 14,000 clones, about 86% of which appear only once. Every sample had about 0.9-10 million cryopreserved PBMC in it before DNA extraction. The input for sequencing was unsorted PBMCs, taken just before starting antiretroviral therapy. This receptor was taken from a man between 35 and 55 years old with HIV.

The CDR3 region has the DNA TGTGCCAGCAGCTTCGTGGCCCAGGCCTACGAGCAGTACTTC. Its protein is CASSFVAQAYEQYF. The V call is TRBV11-2, the J call TRBJ2-7; the D is unclear. The CDR3 covers 14 residues. Germline CDR1 and CDR2: SGHAT and FQNNGV. The V gene lost 3 bases and the J gene lost 2 bases, with 11 bases spanning the gap.